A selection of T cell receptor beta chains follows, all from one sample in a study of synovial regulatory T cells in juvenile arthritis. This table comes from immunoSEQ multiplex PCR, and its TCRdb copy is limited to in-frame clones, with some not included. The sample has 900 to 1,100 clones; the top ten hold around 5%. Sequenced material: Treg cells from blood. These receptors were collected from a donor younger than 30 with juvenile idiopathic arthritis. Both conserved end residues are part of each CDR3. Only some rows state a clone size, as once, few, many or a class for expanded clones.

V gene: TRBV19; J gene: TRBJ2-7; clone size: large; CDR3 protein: CASSYRIVTGGPYEQYF
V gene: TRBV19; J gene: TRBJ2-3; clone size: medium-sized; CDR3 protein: CASRSPTDTQYF
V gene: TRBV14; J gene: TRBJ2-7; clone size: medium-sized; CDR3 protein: CASSQPGPQYF
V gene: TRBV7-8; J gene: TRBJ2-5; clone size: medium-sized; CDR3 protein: CASSPRDRDGETQYF
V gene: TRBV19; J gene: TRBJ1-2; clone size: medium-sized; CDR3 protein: CASSPLRDSNYGYTF
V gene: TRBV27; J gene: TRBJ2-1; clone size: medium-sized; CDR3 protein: CASSFGTGGLAGANEQFF
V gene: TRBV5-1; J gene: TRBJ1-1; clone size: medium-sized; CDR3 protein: CASSLGSGPEAFF
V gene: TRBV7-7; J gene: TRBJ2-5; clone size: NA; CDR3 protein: CASSLASAGRETQYF
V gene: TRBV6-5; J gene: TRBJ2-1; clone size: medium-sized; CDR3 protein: CASSPFSGARNEQFF
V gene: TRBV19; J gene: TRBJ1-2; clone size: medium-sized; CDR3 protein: CASSQSGSGYTF
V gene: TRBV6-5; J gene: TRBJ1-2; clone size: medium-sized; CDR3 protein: CASSYSNAKGGYTF
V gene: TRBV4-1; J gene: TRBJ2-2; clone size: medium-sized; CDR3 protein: CASSQFGGGSNTGELFF
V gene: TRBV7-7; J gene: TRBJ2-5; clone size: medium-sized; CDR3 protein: CASSFDRGANPQYF
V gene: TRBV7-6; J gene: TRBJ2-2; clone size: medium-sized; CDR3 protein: CASSLGLGELFF
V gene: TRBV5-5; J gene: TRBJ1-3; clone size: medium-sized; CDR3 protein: CASSLRGQGLFSGNTIYF
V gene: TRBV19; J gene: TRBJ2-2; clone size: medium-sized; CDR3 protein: CASSRGVGTGELFF
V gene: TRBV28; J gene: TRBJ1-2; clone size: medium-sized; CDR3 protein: CASSSEDRGWLRYGYTF
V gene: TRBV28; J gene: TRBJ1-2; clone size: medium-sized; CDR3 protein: CASSPRLVRDANYGYTF
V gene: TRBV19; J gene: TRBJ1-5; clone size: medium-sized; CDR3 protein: CASSIGGNQPQHF
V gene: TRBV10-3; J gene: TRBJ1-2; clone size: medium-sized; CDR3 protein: CAISEPGGSTQGRPSNYGYTF
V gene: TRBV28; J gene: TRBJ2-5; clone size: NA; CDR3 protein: CASSLYRARETQYF
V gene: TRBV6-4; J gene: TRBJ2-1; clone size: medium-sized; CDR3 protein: CASSGGLAGHLFF
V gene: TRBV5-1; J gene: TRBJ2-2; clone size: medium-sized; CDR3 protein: CASSFRTDLGTGELFF
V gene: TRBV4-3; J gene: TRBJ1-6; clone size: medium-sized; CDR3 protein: CASSQEGSPLHF
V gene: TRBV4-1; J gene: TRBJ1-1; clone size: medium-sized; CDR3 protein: CASSQAPDRNTEAFF
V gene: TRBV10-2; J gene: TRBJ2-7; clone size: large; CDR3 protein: CASTRLGEQYF
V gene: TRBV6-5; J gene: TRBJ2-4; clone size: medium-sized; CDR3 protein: CASSYSPGRNIQYF
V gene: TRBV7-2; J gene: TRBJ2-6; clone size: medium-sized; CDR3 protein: CASSLVGLAGANVLTF
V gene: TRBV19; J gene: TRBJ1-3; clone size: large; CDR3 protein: CASSVQGAAGNTIYF
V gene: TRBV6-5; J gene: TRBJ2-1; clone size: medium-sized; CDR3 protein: CASRNQGTQQFF
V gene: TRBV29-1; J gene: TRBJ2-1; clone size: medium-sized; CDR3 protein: CSAESPTSNEQFF
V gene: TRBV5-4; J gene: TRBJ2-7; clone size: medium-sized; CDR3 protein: CASSLERGGSYEQYF
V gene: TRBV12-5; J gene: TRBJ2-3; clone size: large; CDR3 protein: CASGLGTGRTDTQYF
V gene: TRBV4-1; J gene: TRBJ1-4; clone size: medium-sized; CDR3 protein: CASSPQTATNEKLFF
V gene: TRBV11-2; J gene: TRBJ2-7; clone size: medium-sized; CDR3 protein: CASSSGDEQYF
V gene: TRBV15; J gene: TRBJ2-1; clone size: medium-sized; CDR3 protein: CATSRTAGLAGGLVGNEQFF
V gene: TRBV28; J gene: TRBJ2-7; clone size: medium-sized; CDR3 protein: CASSLAFGGNYEQYF
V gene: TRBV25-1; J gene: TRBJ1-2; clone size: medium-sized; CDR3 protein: CASSETPGDVYGYTF
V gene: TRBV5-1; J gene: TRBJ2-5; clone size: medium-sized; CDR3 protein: CASSQGTSGSGETQYF
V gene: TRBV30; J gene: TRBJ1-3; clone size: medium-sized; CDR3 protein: CASTGPSGNTIYF
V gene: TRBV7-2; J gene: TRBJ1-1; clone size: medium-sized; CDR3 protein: CASSLDSGRGTEAFF
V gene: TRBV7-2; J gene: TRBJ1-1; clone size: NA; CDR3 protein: CASSRGDPEAFF
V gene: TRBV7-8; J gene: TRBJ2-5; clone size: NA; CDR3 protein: CASSLPRQETQYF
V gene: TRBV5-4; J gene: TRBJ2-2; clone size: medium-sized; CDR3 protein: CASSLGAGTGELFF
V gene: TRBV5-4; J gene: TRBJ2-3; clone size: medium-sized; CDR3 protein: CASSWRWSTDTQYF